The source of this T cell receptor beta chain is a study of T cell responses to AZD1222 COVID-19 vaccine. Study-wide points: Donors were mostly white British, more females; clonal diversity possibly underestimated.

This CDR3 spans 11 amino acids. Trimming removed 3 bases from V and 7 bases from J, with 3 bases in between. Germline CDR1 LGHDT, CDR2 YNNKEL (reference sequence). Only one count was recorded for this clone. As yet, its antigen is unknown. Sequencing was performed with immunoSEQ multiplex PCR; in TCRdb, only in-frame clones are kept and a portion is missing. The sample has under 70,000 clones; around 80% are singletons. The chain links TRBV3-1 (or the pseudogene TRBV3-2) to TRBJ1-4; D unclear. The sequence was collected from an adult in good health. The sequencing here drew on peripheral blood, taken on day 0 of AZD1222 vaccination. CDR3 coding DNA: TGTGCCAGCAGCCAGGCTGAAAAACTGTTTTTT. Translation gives CASSQAEKLFF.